A single sample gave rise to the 25 T cell receptor beta chains below, sequenced in a study of blood T cell repertoires in COVID-19 (dated by TCRdb to about 2020). Library prep was done by the immunoSEQ multiplex PCR assay. Drawn from immuneACCESS, this table holds only the in-frame rearrangements with V and J called that TCRdb kept. Clones are partly lost; checked studies trace under half to an unresolved V gene and leave the rest unexplained. The sample table records some 110,000 clones; around 75% of these occur just once. Roughly 0.9% of the sample belongs to the ten largest clones. The sample was peripheral blood. The receptors derive from a human donor with acute or convalescent COVID-19. The donor label of this sample is uncertain.

The chain has TRBV12-3 or TRBV12-4 and TRBJ1-1, with unresolved D. V dropped 5 bases and J dropped 5 bases, with 12 bases sitting between them. The length of the CDR3 is 13 residues. The CDR3 loop is CASSRGPATEAFF. DNA of the CDR3: TGTGCCAGCAGTCGCGGCCCGGCAACTGAAGCTTTCTTT.

The chain has TRBV5-1 and TRBJ2-2; D may be TRBD1 (5 bases). The CDR3 is 17 amino acids. Trimming removed 0 bases from V and 3 bases from J, with 15 bases in between. Germline V CDR1 and CDR2: SGHRS, YFSETQ. The CDR3 sequence: CASSLGGRTPHTGELFF. The CDR3 DNA reads as TGCGCCAGCAGCTTGGGTGGTCGGACACCCCACACCGGGGAGCTGTTTTTT.

V gene TRBV9 combines with J gene TRBJ2-1; 11 nucleotides agree with TRBD2. Losses at the gene ends were 0 bases for V and 7 bases for J; bases not matched to a gene: 3. This CDR3 is built from 15 residues. Germline CDR1 reads SGDLS; CDR2 reads YYNGEE. The DNA for the CDR3 is TGTGCCAGCAGCGTAGTAGCGGGGGGGAGGAATGAGCAGTTCTTC. This sequence encodes CASSVVAGGRNEQFF. Full variable domain (outside the CDR3, taken from reference TRBV9 and TRBJ2-1): DSGVTQTPKHLITATGQRVTLRCSPRSGDLSVYWYQQSLDQGLQFLIQYYNGEERAKGNILERFSAQQFPDLHSELNLSSLELGDSALYFCASSVVAGGRNEQFFGPGTRLTVL.

The chain carries TRBV24-1 and TRBJ2-6, with 16 bases lining up with TRBD2. The CDR3 spans 20 residues. Germline V gene data show CDR1 as KGHDR and CDR2 as SFDVKD. The V segment lost 3 bases and the J segment 1 base; nucleotides outside the gene matches: 5. The CDR3: CATSDTGTSGGASGANVLTF. In DNA form, the CDR3 reads TGTGCCACCAGTGATACCGGGACTAGCGGGGGGGCTTCTGGGGCCAACGTCCTGACTTTC.

The chain is built from TRBV4-1 and TRBJ2-1, with 9 bases aligning to TRBD2. The CDR3 totals 17 residues. The germline V gene has CDR1 MGHRA and CDR2 YSYEKL. The trim removed 0 bases at V and 5 bases at J, leaving 8 bases unmatched. The CDR3 DNA sequence: TGCGCCAGCAGCCAAGAGGTGCGGGGGGGTTTTAACAATGAGCAGTTCTTC. Translating gives CASSQEVRGGFNNEQFF.

The chain recombines TRBV18 with TRBJ1-3; no clear D gene. Germline CDR1 reads KGHSH; CDR2 reads LQKENI. Trimming stripped 1 base from V and 0 bases from J, with 7 bases between. The CDR3 loop spans 15 amino acids. The DNA for the CDR3 is TGTGCCAGCTCACCACTACCGAGCTCTGGAAACACCATATATTTT. Its translation is CASSPLPSSGNTIYF.

V is TRBV18 and J is TRBJ2-3; maybe TRBD2 (6 bases). Germline CDR1 KGHSH, CDR2 LQKENI. Trimming left V 5 bases short and J 0 bases short, with 12 bases between. The CDR3 length is 15 residues. CDR3 loop: CASSDTSTSTDTQYF. In DNA, the CDR3 is TGTGCCAGCTCAGATACTAGCACTAGCACAGATACGCAGTATTTT. Full variable domain (rest looked up from reference TRBV18 and TRBJ2-3): NAGVMQNPRHLVRRRGQEARLRCSPMKGHSHVYWYRQLPEEGLKFMVYLQKENIIDESGMPKERFSAEFPKEGPSILRIQQVVRGDSAAYFCASSDTSTSTDTQYFGPGTRLTVL.

The J gene is TRBJ1-4, the V gene TRBV11-2, with TRBD1 as a possible D gene (6 bases). The germline gives CDR1 SGHAT, CDR2 FQNNGV. V lost 5 bases, J lost 6 bases, and 10 bases lay in between. The CDR3 contains 13 residues. CDR3: CASSKQGYEKLFF. CDR3 nucleotides: TGTGCCAGCAGCAAACAGGGTTATGAAAAACTGTTTTTT.

This clone has a count of ten or more. CDR3 loop: CASSLDSNYGYTF. CDR3 nucleotides: TGTGCCAGCAGCTTGGACAGCAACTATGGCTACACCTTC. V usage is TRBV5-5 and J usage is TRBJ1-2; no firm D call. V gave up 0 bases and J gave up 2 bases, with 5 bases separating them. Germline CDR1 is SGHKS and CDR2 is YYEKEE (reference sequence). The CDR3 totals 13 residues.

The V gene is TRBV3-1 (or the pseudogene TRBV3-2), the J gene TRBJ2-1; TRBD2 matches 9 bases. The junction had 9 bases not matched to a gene; V was cut back by 1 base and J by 8 bases. The length of the CDR3 is 16 residues. Per germline, CDR1 LGHDT and CDR2 YNNKEL (reference sequence). CDR3 sequence reads: CASSQVGRGGRHEQFF. In DNA, the CDR3 is TGTGCCAGCAGCCAAGTCGGGCGGGGGGGCAGGCATGAGCAGTTCTTC.

The V call is TRBV7-6, the J call TRBJ2-1; 9 bases are a match to TRBD1. The V segment lost 4 bases and the J segment 7 bases; nucleotides outside the gene matches: 8. CDR3 length: 15 residues. Germline loops: CDR1 SGHVS, CDR2 FNYEAQ. The CDR3 spells CASSSLGTGRNEQFF. In nucleotides, the CDR3 is TGTGCCAGCAGCTCACTGGGGACAGGGAGGAATGAGCAGTTCTTC.

The rearrangement uses TRBV10-3 and TRBJ2-1, with TRBD2 matching 11 bases. The CDR3 is 16 amino acids. Germline V lookup: CDR1 ENHRY, CDR2 SYGVKD. Germline trimming cut 3 bases from V and 2 bases from J; bases unmatched to any gene: 3. The CDR3 DNA reads TGTGCCATCAGTGACGCTAGCGGGGGGACCTACAATGAGCAGTTCTTC. This sequence encodes CAISDASGGTYNEQFF.

This clone was seen repeatedly, ten times or more. The V gene is TRBV20-1, the J gene TRBJ2-5; 9 bases line up with TRBD1. V lost 3 bases and J lost 2; bases outside the gene matches: 10. Germline CDR1 DFQATT, CDR2 SNEGSKA (reference sequence). The CDR3 sequence is 16 residues long. In DNA form, the CDR3 reads TGCAGTGCTAGTTGGGATGGGGACAGGGATCAAGAGACCCAGTACTTC. It specifies CSASWDGDRDQETQYF.

This clone was counted between two and nine times. V usage is TRBV2 and J usage is TRBJ1-6, with TRBD1 matching 8 bases. The CDR3 extends over 16 amino acids. With 5 bases clipped from V and 4 bases from J, the junction kept 7 bases outside the gene matches. CDR1 is SNHLY and CDR2 is FYNNEI in the germline V gene. For the CDR3, the DNA is TGTGCCAGCAGTCCCCAGGGGGCCCGTTATAATTCACCCCTCCACTTT. Translated: CASSPQGARYNSPLHF.

The CDR3 loop reads CSVENPWDRGLTEAFF. The CDR3 coding sequence is TGCAGCGTTGAAAACCCATGGGACAGGGGACTCACTGAAGCTTTCTTT. This rearrangement joins TRBV29-1 to TRBJ1-1; 10 bases agree with TRBD1. J lost 4 bases, V lost 2 bases, and 10 bases had no gene match. Per the germline V gene, CDR1 is SQVTM and CDR2 is ANQGSEA. The CDR3 loop spans 16 amino acids.

The V gene is TRBV18, the J gene TRBJ1-3; the D gene is possibly TRBD1 (6 bases). This CDR3 is built from 17 residues. Trimming shortened V by 2 bases and J by 0 bases, and 14 bases separated the two germline ends. From germline, CDR1 is KGHSH and CDR2 LQKENI. The CDR3 protein is CASSPIGTQGSGNTIYF. Written as DNA, the CDR3 is TGTGCCAGCTCACCAATTGGGACACAGGGCTCTGGAAACACCATATATTTT.

This clone was seen only a few times. This sequence joins TRBV28 and TRBJ1-2; D is perhaps TRBD1 (5 bases). Trimming took 3 bases from V and 0 from J, leaving 8 bases between them. The CDR3 is made up of 14 amino acids. Per the germline V gene, CDR1 is MDHEN and CDR2 is SYDVKM. CDR3 bases: TGTGCCAGCAGTTTCGGGACTTCTAACTATGGCTACACCTTC. The encoded protein is CASSFGTSNYGYTF.

CDR3 protein: CASVREVNQPQHF. CDR3 nucleotides: TGTGCCAGCGTCAGGGAGGTGAATCAGCCCCAGCATTTT. V gene TRBV2 combines with J gene TRBJ1-5; the D gene is possibly TRBD1 (5 bases). Deletions cut 8 bases from V and 4 bases from J, with 12 bases between. Germline loops: CDR1 SNHLY, CDR2 FYNNEI. The CDR3 length is 13 residues.

This chain connects TRBV18 to TRBJ1-1; tentatively, D is TRBD1 (6 bases). Germline V CDR1 and CDR2: KGHSH, LQKENI. The CDR3 has 13 amino acids. Trimming shortened V by 8 bases and J by 0 bases, and 10 bases separated the two germline ends. Here the CDR3 reads CASGGQLNTEAFF. The CDR3 coding sequence is TGTGCCAGCGGGGGACAACTGAACACTGAAGCTTTCTTT.

V is TRBV5-1 and J is TRBJ2-5; TRBD2 agrees at 10 bases. Per germline, CDR1 SGHRS and CDR2 YFSETQ. There are 15 residues in the CDR3. V lost 4 bases and J lost 1; bases outside the gene matches: 4. The CDR3 spells CASSPSGGTQETQYF. In nucleotides, the CDR3 is TGCGCCAGCAGCCCTAGCGGGGGAACCCAAGAGACCCAGTACTTC.

The chain is built from TRBV5-1 and TRBJ1-2; D remains ambiguous. The CDR3 is 12 residues long. Germline V gives CDR1 SGHRS, CDR2 YFSETQ. V was cut by 4 bases and J by 7 bases, with 11 bases left in between. The CDR3 reads CASSVDTGGYTF. CDR3 in DNA: TGCGCCAGCAGCGTCGACACTGGTGGCTACACCTTC.

The rearrangement joins TRBV9 to TRBJ2-3; unclear D gene. V was clipped by 4 bases and J by 1 base, with 13 bases between them. Germline assignment: CDR1 SGDLS and CDR2 YYNGEE. The CDR3 consists of 15 residues. In DNA form, the CDR3 reads TGTGCCAGCAGCCCCGATTCGGTAGGCACAGATACGCAGTATTTT. It specifies CASSPDSVGTDTQYF.

Written as DNA, the CDR3 is TGTGCCAGCAGCTTAGGGTCGGTTATTCTTGGGGACAAACAAAACTATGGCTACACCTTC. As protein: CASSLGSVILGDKQNYGYTF. This chain links TRBV11-3 with TRBJ1-2, with TRBD1 as a possible D gene (6 bases). The V end was cut by 1 base, the J end by 2 bases, with 26 bases between. There are 20 residues in the CDR3. Germline V CDR1 and CDR2: SGHNT, YENEEA.

The chain combines TRBV10-1 with TRBJ2-5, with 7 bases identical to TRBD1. The V segment lost 4 bases and the J segment 4 bases; nucleotides outside the gene matches: 6. From germline, CDR1 is WNHNN and CDR2 SYGVQD (reference sequence). CDR3 size: 14 residues. CDR3 sequence reads: CASSAGTARETQYF. The CDR3 nucleotides are TGCGCCAGCAGTGCCGGGACAGCCCGAGAGACCCAGTACTTC.

The chain uses TRBV6-5 and TRBJ1-5; TRBD1 is a possible D gene (5 bases). The CDR3 loop spans 15 amino acids. V was shortened by 6 bases and J by 3 bases, with 15 bases between the two germline ends. CDR1 and CDR2 from the germline V gene are MNHEY and SVGAGI. The CDR3 DNA is TGTGCCAGCAGGGGGACTCCTGGGGCCAATCAGCCCCAGCATTTT. It specifies CASRGTPGANQPQHF.